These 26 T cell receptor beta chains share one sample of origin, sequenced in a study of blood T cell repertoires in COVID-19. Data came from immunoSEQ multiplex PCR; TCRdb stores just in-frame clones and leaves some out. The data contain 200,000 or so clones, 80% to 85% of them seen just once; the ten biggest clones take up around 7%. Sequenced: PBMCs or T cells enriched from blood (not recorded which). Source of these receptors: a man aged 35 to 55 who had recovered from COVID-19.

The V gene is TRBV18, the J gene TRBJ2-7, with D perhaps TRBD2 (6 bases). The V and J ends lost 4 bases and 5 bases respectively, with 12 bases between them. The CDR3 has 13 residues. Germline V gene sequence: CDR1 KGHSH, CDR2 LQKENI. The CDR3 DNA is TGTGCCAGCTCACAGGAGGGGTACGACGAGCAGTACTTC. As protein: CASSQEGYDEQYF.

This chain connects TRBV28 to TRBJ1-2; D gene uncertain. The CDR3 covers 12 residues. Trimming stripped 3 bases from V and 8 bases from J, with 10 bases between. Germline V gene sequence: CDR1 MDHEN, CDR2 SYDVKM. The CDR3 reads CASSLRQYGYTF. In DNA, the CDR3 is TGTGCCAGCAGTTTGAGGCAATACGGCTACACCTTC.

CDR3 sequence (DNA): TGTGCCAGCAGTGGCCGGAGACCCGGACAGTTTTACACAGATACGCAGTATTTT. Protein: CASSGRRPGQFYTDTQYF. The chain combines TRBV6-1 with TRBJ2-3; a weak D match, TRBD1 (6 bases). Germline assignment: CDR1 MNHNS and CDR2 SASEGT. The CDR3 length is 18 residues. Trimming removed 4 bases from V and 2 bases from J, with 22 bases in between.

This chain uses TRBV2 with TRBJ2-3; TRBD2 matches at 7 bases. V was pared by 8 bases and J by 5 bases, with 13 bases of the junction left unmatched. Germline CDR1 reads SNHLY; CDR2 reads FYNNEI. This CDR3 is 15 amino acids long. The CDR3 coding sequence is TGTGCCAGCGTTTCAAGCGGGGACCTTAGAGATACGCAGTATTTT. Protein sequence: CASVSSGDLRDTQYF.

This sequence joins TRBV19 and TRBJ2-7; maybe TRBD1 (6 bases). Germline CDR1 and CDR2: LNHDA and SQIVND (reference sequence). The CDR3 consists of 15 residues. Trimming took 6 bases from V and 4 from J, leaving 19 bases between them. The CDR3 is CASSPRTARVYEQYF. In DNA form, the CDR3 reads TGTGCCAGTAGCCCAAGGACAGCGAGGGTATACGAGCAGTACTTC.

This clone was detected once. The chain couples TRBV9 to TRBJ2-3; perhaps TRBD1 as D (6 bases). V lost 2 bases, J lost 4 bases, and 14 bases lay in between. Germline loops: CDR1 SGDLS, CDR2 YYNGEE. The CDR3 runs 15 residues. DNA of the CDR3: TGTGCCAGCAGCGTGGCAGGGGAGCGATCAGATACGCAGTATTTT. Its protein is CASSVAGERSDTQYF. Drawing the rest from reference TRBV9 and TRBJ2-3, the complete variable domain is DSGVTQTPKHLITATGQRVTLRCSPRSGDLSVYWYQQSLDQGLQFLIQYYNGEERAKGNILERFSAQQFPDLHSELNLSSLELGDSALYFCASSVAGERSDTQYFGPGTRLTVL.

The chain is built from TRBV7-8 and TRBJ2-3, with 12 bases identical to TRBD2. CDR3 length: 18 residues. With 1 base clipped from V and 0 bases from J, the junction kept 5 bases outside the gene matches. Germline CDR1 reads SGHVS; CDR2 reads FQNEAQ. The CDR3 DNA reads TGTGCCAGCAGCTTAGGCACTAGCGGGGGGCTAAGCACAGATACGCAGTATTTT. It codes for CASSLGTSGGLSTDTQYF.

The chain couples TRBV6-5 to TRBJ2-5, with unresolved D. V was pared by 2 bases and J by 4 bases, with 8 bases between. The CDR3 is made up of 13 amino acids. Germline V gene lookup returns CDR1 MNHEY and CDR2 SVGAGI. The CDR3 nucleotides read TGTGCCAGCAGTTACGGGCAGGCAGAGACCCAGTACTTC. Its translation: CASSYGQAETQYF.

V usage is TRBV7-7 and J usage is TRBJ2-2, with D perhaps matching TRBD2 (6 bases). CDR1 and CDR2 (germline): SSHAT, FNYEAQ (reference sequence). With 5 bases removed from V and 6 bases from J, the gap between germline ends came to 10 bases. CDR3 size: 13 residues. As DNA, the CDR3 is TGTGCCAGCAGCCTTAGCGGTTCCGGGGAGCTGTTTTTT. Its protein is CASSLSGSGELFF. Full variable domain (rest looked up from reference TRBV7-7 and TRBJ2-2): GAGVSQSPRYKVTKRGQDVTLRCDPISSHATLYWYQQALGQGPEFLTYFNYEAQPDKSGLPSDRFSAERPEGSISTLTIQRTEQRDSAMYRCASSLSGSGELFFGEGSRLTVL.

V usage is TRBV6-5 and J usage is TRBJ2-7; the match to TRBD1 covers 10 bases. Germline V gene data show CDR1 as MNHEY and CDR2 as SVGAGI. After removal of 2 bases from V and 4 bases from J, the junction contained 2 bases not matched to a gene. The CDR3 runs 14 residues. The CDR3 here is CASSYDRGQYEQYF. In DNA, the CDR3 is TGTGCCAGCAGTTACGACAGGGGGCAATACGAGCAGTACTTC.

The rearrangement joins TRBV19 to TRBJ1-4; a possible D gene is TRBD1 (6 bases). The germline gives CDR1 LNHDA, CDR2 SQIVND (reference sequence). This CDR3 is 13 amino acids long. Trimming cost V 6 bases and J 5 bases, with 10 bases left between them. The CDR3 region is CASRRTVNEKLFF. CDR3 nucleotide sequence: TGTGCCAGTAGGAGGACAGTAAATGAAAAACTGTTTTTT.

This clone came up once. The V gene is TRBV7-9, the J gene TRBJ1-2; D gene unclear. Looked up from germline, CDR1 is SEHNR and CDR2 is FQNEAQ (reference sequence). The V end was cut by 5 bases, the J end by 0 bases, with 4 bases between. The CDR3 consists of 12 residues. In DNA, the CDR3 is TGTGCCAGCAGCCAGTCTAACTATGGCTACACCTTC. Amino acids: CASSQSNYGYTF.

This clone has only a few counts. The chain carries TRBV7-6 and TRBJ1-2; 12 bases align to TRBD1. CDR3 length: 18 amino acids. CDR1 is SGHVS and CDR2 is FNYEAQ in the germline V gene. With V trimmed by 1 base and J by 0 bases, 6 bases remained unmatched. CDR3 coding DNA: TGTGCCAGCAGCTTAGGCCCGGGACAGGGGGCGTCTAACTATGGCTACACCTTC. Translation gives CASSLGPGQGASNYGYTF. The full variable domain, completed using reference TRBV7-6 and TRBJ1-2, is GAGVSQSPRYKVTKRGQDVALRCDPISGHVSLYWYRQALGQGPEFLTYFNYEAQQDKSGLPNDRFSAERPEGSISTLTIQRTEQRDSAMYRCASSLGPGQGASNYGYTFGSGTRLTVV.

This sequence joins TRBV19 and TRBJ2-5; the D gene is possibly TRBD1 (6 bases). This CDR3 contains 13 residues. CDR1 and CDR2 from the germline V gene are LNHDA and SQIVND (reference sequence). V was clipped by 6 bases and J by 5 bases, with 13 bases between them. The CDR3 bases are TGTGCCAGTAGCAGGGGCGATGCGGAGACCCAGTACTTC. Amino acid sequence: CASSRGDAETQYF.

DNA for the CDR3: TGTGCCAGCACACCGGAACGCGGAGCCAAAAACATTCAGTACTTC. It specifies CASTPERGAKNIQYF. The rearrangement uses TRBV5-4 and TRBJ2-4, with unresolved D. Germline V gives CDR1 SGHNT, CDR2 YYREEE (reference sequence). The CDR3 consists of 15 residues. Trimming cost V 6 bases and J 0 bases, with 13 bases left between them.

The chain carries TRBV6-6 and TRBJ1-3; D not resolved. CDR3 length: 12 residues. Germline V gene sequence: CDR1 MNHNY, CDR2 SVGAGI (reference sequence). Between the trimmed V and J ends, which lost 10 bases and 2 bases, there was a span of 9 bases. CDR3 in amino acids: CATRAPGNTIYF. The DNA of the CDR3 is TGTGCCACCCGAGCTCCTGGAAACACCATATATTTT.

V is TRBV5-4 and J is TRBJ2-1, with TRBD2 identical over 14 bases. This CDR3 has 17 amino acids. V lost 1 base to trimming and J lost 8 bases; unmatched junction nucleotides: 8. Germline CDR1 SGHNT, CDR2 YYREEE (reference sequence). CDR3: CASSLLGLAGVTDEQFF. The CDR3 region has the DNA TGTGCCAGCAGCTTGCTGGGACTAGCGGGGGTTACGGATGAGCAGTTCTTC.

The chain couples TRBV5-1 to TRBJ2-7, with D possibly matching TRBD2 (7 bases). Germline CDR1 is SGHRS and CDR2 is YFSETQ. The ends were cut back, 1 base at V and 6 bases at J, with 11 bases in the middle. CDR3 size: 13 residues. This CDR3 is CASSLSGEGEQYF. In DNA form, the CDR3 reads TGCGCCAGCAGCTTGTCAGGGGAGGGCGAGCAGTACTTC.

The DNA of the CDR3 is TGTGCCAGTAGCATCAGCGCAGGGGGCAGTGGAAACACCATATATTTT. It yields the protein CASSISAGGSGNTIYF. The V call is TRBV19, the J call TRBJ1-3, with 8 bases fitting TRBD1. Germline lookup yields CDR1 LNHDA and CDR2 SQIVND (reference sequence). Trimming at V came to 6 bases and at J to 3 bases, leaving 10 bases not matched to a gene. The CDR3 length is 16 residues.

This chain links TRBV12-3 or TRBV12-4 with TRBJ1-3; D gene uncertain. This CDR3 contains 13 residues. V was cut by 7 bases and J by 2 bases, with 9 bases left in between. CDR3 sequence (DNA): TGTGCCAGCAAAAGCACAGCTGGAAACACCATATATTTT. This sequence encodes CASKSTAGNTIYF.

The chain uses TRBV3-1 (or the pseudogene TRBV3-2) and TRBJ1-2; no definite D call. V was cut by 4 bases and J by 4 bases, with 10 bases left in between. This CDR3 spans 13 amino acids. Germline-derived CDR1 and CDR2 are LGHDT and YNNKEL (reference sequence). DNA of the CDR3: TGTGCCAGCAGCCGGCAGGAGGGCTATGGCTACACCTTC. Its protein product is CASSRQEGYGYTF.

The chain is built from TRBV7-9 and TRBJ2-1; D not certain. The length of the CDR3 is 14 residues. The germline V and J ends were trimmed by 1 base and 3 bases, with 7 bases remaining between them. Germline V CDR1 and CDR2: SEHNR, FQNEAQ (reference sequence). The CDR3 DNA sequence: TGTGCCAGCAGCTTAGTTTCAGGCTACAATGAGCAGTTCTTC. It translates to CASSLVSGYNEQFF.

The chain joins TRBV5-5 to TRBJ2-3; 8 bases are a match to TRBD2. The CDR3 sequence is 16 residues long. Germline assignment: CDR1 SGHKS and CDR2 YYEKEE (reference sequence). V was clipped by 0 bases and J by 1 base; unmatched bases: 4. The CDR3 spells CASSLDGGAGTDTQYF. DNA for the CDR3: TGTGCCAGCAGCTTGGACGGGGGGGCCGGCACAGATACGCAGTATTTT.

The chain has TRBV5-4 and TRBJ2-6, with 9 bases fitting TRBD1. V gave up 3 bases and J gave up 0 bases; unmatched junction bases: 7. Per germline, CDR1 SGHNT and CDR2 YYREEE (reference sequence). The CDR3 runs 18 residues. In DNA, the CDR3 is TGTGCCAGCAGCTCCCCCGGGACAGGGAACTCTGGGGCCAACGTCCTGACTTTC. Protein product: CASSSPGTGNSGANVLTF.

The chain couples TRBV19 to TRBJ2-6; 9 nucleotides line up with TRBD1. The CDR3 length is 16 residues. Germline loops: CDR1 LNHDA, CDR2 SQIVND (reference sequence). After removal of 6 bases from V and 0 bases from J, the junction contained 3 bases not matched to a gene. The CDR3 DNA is TGTGCCAGTAGCCCGGGACAGGGCTCTGGGGCCAACGTCCTGACTTTC. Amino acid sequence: CASSPGQGSGANVLTF.

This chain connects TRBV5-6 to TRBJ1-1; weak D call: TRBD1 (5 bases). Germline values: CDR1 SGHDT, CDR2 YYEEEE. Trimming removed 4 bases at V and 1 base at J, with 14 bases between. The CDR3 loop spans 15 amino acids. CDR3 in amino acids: CASSLGPNRNTEAFF. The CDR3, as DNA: TGTGCCAGCAGCCTGGGACCGAACAGGAACACTGAAGCTTTCTTT.